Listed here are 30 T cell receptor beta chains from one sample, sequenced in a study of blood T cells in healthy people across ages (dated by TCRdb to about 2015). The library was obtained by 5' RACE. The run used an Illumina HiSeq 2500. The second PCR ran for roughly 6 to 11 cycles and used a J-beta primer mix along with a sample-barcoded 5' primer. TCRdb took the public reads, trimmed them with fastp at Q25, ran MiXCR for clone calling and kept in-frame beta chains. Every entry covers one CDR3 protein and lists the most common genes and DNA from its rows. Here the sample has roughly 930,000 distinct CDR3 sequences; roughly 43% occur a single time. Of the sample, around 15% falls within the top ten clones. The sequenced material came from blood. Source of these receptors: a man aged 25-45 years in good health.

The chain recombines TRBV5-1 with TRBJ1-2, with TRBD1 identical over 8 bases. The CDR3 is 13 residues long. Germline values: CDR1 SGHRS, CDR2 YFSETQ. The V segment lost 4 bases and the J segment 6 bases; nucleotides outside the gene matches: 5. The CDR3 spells CASSVQGGDGYTF. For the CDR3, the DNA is TGCGCCAGCAGCGTACAGGGGGGAGATGGCTACACCTTC.

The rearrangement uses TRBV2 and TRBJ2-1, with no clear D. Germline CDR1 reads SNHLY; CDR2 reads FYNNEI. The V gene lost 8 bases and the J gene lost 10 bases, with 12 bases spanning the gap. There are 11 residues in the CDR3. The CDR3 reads CASGSSVEQFF. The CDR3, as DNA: TGTGCCAGCGGGTCTTCCGTGGAGCAGTTCTTC.

The CDR3 DNA reads TGTGCCAGCAGTTACCCCAAGGCGGGCTACGAGCAGTACTTC. Encoded protein: CASSYPKAGYEQYF. The chain joins TRBV28 to TRBJ2-7, with D maybe TRBD2 (5 bases). Germline V gene data show CDR1 as MDHEN and CDR2 as SYDVKM. The V gene lost 4 bases and the J gene lost 3 bases, with 13 bases spanning the gap. This CDR3 comprises 14 residues.

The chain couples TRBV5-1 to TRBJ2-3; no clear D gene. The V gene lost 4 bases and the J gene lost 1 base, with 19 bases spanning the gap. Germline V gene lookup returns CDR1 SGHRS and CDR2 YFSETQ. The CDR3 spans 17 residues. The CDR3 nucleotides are TGCGCCAGCAGCCCGATGGCAGGTTCCGTGGGCACAGATACGCAGTATTTT. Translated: CASSPMAGSVGTDTQYF.

CDR3 residues: CSASELNTEAFF. CDR3 DNA sequence: TGCAGTGCTAGTGAACTGAACACTGAAGCTTTCTTT. The V and J genes are TRBV20-1 and TRBJ1-1; D unclear. The CDR3 is 12 amino acids. With 3 bases removed from V and 0 bases from J, the gap between germline ends came to 5 bases. Germline CDR1 reads DFQATT; CDR2 reads SNEGSKA (reference sequence).

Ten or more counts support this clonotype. This CDR3 reads CASSQAVAEGNEQFF. The CDR3 DNA reads as TGTGCCAGCAGCCAAGCCGTAGCGGAGGGCAATGAGCAGTTCTTC. This chain connects TRBV4-2 to TRBJ2-1, with D possibly TRBD2 on 6 matching bases. In germline, CDR1 is LGHNA, CDR2 YNFKEQ. This CDR3 has 15 amino acids. V lost 1 base, J lost 6 bases, and 13 bases lay in between.

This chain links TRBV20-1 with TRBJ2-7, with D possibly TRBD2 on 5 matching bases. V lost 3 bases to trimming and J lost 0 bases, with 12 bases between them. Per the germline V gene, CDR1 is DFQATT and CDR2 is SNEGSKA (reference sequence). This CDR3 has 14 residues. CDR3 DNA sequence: TGCAGTGCTAGTACCCACCGGGGCTCCTACGAGCAGTACTTC. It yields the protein CSASTHRGSYEQYF.

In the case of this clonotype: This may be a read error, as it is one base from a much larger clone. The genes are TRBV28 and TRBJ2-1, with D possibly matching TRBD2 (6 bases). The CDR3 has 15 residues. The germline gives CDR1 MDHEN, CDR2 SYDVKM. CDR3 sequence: CASTLGGRIYKEQFF. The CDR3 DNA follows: TGTGCCAGCACCTTGGGGGGACGGATCTACAAGGAGCAGTTCTTC.

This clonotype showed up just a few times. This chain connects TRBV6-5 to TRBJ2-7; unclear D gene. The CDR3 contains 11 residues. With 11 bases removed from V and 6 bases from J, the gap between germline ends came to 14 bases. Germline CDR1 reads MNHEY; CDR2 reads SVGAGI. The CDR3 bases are TGTGCCCCCCGTGGTTTCCCCGAGCAGTACTTC. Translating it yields CAPRGFPEQYF.

The CDR3 is CAVSHQPGQPYNEQFF. DNA of the CDR3: TGCGCCGTCAGCCACCAACCGGGACAGCCCTACAATGAGCAGTTCTTC. The chain joins TRBV4-1 to TRBJ2-1; 7 nucleotides match TRBD1. The length of the CDR3 is 16 residues. CDR1 MGHRA and CDR2 YSYEKL come from the germline V gene. J gave up 2 bases and V 11 bases, and 15 bases lay outside the gene matches.

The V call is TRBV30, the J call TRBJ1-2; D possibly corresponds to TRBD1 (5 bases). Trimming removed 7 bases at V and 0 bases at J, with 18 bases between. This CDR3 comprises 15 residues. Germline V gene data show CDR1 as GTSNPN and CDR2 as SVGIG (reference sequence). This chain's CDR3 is CASSGTVVSNYGYTF. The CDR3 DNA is TGTGCCTCCTCGGGGACCGTAGTCTCTAACTATGGCTACACCTTC.

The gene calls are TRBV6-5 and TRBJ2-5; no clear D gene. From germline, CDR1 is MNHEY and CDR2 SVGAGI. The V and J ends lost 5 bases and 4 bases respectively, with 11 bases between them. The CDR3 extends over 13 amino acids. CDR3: CASSPTRSETQYF. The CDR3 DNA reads TGTGCCAGCAGTCCCACACGTTCAGAGACCCAGTACTTC.

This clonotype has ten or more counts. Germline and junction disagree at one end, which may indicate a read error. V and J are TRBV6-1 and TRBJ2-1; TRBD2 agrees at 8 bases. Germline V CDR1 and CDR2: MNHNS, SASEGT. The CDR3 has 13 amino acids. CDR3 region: CASSGSSYNEQFF. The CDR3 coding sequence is TGCGCCAGCAGCGGGAGCTCCTACAATGAGCAGTTCTTC.

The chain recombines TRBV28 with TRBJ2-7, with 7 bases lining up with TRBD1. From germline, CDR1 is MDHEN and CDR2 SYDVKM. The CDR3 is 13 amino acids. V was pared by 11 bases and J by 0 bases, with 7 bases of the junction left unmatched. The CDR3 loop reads CAVQDRFSYEQYF. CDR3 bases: TGTGCCGTCCAGGACAGGTTCTCCTACGAGCAGTACTTC.

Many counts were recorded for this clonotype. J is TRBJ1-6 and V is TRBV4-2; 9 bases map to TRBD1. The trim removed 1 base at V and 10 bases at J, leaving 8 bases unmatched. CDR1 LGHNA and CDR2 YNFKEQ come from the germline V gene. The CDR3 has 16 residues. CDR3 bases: TGTGCCAGCAGCCAAGCCTCGACAGGGGGTGGGTCACCCCTCCACTTT. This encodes CASSQASTGGGSPLHF.

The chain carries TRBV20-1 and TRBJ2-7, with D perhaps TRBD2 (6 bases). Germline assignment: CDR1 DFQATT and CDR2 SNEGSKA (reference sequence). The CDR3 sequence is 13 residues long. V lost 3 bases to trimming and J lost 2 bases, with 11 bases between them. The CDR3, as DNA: TGCAGTGCTAGGGGCGGGGAGCCCTACGAGCAGTACTTC. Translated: CSARGGEPYEQYF.

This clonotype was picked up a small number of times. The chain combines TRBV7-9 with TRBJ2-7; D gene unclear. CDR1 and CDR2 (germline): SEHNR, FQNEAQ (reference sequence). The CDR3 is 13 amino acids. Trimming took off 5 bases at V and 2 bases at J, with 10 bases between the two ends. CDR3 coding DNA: TGTGCCAGCAGCACCCCCGCTGCCTACGAGCAGTACTTC. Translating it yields CASSTPAAYEQYF.

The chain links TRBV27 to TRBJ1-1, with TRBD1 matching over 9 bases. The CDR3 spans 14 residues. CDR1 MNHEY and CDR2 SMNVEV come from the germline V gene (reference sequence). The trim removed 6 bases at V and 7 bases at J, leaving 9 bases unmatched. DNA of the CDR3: TGTGCCAGCAGCCCCGGGACAGGGTATGGTGAAGCTTTCTTT. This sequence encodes CASSPGTGYGEAFF.

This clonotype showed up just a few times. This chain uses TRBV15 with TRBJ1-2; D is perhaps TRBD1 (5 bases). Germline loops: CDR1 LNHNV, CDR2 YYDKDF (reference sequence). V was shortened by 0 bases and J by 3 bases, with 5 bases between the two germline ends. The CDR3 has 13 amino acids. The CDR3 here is CATSREGDYGYTF. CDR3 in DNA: TGTGCCACCAGCAGAGAGGGGGACTATGGCTACACCTTC.

CDR3: CASSRLAGGWGNIQYF. The CDR3 nucleotides are TGTGCCAGCAGTCGACTAGCGGGCGGTTGGGGAAACATTCAGTACTTC. V and J are TRBV6-5 and TRBJ2-7; TRBD2 aligns across 10 bases. The assigned J gene may be wrong: the sequence end matches TRBJ2-4 better. From germline, CDR1 is MNHEY and CDR2 SVGAGI. This CDR3 has 16 amino acids.

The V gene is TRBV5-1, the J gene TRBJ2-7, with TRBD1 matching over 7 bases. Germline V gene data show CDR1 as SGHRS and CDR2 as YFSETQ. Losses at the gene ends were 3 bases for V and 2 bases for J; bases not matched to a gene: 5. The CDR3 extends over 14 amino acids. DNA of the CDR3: TGCGCCAGCAGCTCGGACAGGATTCCCTACGAGCAGTACTTC. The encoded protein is CASSSDRIPYEQYF.

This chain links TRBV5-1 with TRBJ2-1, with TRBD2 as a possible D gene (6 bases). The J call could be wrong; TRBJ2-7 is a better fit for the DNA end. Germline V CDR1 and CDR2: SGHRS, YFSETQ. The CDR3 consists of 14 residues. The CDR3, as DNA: TGCGCCAGCAGCTTGGGGAGGGGCCTTAATGAGCAGTACTTC. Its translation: CASSLGRGLNEQYF.

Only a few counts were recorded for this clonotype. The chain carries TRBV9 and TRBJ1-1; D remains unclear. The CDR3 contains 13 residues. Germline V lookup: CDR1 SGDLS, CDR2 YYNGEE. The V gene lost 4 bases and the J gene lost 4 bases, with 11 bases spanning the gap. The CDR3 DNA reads TGTGCCAGCAGCCCCGACATTGGCACTGAAGCTTTCTTT. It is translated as CASSPDIGTEAFF. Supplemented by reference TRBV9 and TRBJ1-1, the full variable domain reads DSGVTQTPKHLITATGQRVTLRCSPRSGDLSVYWYQQSLDQGLQFLIQYYNGEERAKGNILERFSAQQFPDLHSELNLSSLELGDSALYFCASSPDIGTEAFFGQGTRLTVV.

For the CDR3, the DNA is TGCAGCGTTAAGGGGGTCGGTAGCGGGGGTTACAATGAGCAGTTCTTC. This translates into CSVKGVGSGGYNEQFF. The chain carries TRBV29-1 and TRBJ2-1; 9 bases align to TRBD2. V was pared by 5 bases and J by 4 bases, with 12 bases of the junction left unmatched. CDR1 and CDR2 (germline): SQVTM, ANQGSEA. The CDR3 covers 16 residues.

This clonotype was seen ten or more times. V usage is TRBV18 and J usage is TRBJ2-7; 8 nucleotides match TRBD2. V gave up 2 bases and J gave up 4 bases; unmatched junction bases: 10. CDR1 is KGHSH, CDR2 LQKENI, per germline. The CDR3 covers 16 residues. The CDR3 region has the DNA TGTGCCAGCTCACCAAGTGGAGCGGGGGTACTTTACGAGCAGTACTTC. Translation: CASSPSGAGVLYEQYF.

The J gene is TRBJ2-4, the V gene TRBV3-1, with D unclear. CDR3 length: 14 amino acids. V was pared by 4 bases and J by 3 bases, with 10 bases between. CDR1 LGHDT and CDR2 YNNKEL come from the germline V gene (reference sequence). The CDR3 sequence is CASSLTEIKNIQYF. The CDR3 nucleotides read TGTGCCAGCAGCCTCACAGAGATCAAAAACATTCAGTACTTC.

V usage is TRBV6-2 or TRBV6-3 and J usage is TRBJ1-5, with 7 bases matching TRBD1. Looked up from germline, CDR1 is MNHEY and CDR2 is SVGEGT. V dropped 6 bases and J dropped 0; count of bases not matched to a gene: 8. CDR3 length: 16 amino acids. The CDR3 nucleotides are TGTGCCAGCAGGCCACAGGGGTTGTATAGCAATCAGCCCCAGCATTTT. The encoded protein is CASRPQGLYSNQPQHF.

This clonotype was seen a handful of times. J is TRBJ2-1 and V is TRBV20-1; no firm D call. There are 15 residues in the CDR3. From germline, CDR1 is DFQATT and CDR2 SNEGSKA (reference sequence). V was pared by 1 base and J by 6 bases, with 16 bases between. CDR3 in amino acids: CSARAPERVVNEQFF. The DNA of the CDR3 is TGCAGTGCTAGAGCCCCTGAACGGGTCGTCAATGAGCAGTTCTTC.

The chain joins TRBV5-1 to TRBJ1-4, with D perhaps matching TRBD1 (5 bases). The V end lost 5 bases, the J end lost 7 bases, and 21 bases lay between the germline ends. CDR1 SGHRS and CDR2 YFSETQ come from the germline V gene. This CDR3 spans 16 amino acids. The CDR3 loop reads CASRATSGTRSEKLFF. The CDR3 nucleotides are TGCGCCAGCAGAGCAACCTCCGGGACGAGGAGTGAAAAACTGTTTTTT.

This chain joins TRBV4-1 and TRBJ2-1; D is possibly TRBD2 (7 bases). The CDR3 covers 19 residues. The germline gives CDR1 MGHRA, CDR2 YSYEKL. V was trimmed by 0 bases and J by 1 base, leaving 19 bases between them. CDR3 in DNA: TGCGCCAGCAGCCAAGATAAATGGGGGGGCAGTCGATCCTACAATGAGCAGTTCTTC. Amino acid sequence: CASSQDKWGGSRSYNEQFF.